These 20 T cell receptor beta chains share one sample of origin, sequenced in a study of shared clonotypes between healthy human individuals. TCRdb's table, derived via immunoSEQ multiplex PCR, lists solely in-frame clones and lacks some. The sample contains roughly 700,000 clones, 74% of which appear only once. Sequenced: memory CD4+ T cells sorted from blood. Noted subset: CD45RA-negative fraction. These receptors all stem from a woman aged 25 to 39 in good health.

This clone turned up a few times. The genes are TRBV25-1 and TRBJ2-5; 7 bases line up with TRBD1. With V trimmed by 4 bases and J by 0 bases, 8 bases remained unmatched. The germline V gene encodes CDR1 MGHDK and CDR2 SYGVNS. The CDR3 spans 16 residues. The CDR3 DNA reads as TGTGCCAGCAGTGCAGCCCTCACAGGGGACCAAGAGACCCAGTACTTC. This translates into CASSAALTGDQETQYF.

The chain joins TRBV28 to TRBJ1-4; D may be TRBD1 (5 bases). This CDR3 spans 15 amino acids. Germline CDR1 reads MDHEN; CDR2 reads SYDVKM. V dropped 2 bases and J dropped 7 bases, with 14 bases sitting between them. Written as DNA, the CDR3 is TGTGCCAGCAGTTTACGCAGGGTGCGCACTGAAAAACTGTTTTTT. Encoded protein: CASSLRRVRTEKLFF.

The table lists this clone with a few counts. The chain has TRBV27 and TRBJ1-5, with D possibly TRBD1 on 5 matching bases. Per germline, CDR1 MNHEY and CDR2 SMNVEV (reference sequence). The V gene lost 2 bases and the J gene lost 4 bases, with 9 bases spanning the gap. The CDR3 has 14 residues. The CDR3 reads CASSLGPGNQPQHF. CDR3 DNA sequence: TGTGCCAGCAGTTTAGGGCCAGGGAATCAGCCCCAGCATTTT.

V gene TRBV28 combines with J gene TRBJ2-3, with a tentative D call TRBD2 (6 bases). The CDR3 contains 23 residues. Germline-derived CDR1 and CDR2 are MDHEN and SYDVKM. Trimming removed 1 base at V and 4 bases at J, with 36 bases between. The CDR3 here is CASSLYAGWTTLRSPTAPDTQYF. The DNA of the CDR3 is TGTGCCAGCAGTTTATATGCCGGGTGGACTACCCTTCGTTCCCCCACCGCCCCAGATACGCAGTATTTT. The whole variable domain, remainder taken from reference TRBV28 and TRBJ2-3, is DVKVTQSSRYLVKRTGEKVFLECVQDMDHENMFWYRQDPGLGLRLIYFSYDVKMKEKGDIPEGYSVSREKKERFSLILESASTNQTSMYLCASSLYAGWTTLRSPTAPDTQYFGPGTRLTVL.

CDR3 coding DNA: TGTGCCAGCAGCTCCTCCAGCGGGAGGGGCTACAATGAGCAGTTCTTC. Translating it yields CASSSSSGRGYNEQFF. The rearrangement joins TRBV28 to TRBJ2-1; 10 positions agree with TRBD2. In germline, CDR1 is MDHEN, CDR2 SYDVKM. This CDR3 has 16 residues. The junction had 8 bases not matched to a gene; V was cut back by 6 bases and J by 3 bases.

This chain links TRBV6-6 with TRBJ2-4, with D perhaps matching TRBD1 (6 bases). CDR1 MNHNY and CDR2 SVGAGI come from the germline V gene (reference sequence). The V and J ends lost 6 bases and 3 bases respectively, with 15 bases between them. This CDR3 comprises 15 residues. The CDR3 reads CASSLTGSNKNIQYF. DNA for the CDR3: TGTGCCAGCAGCCTGACAGGTTCCAACAAAAACATTCAGTACTTC.

This clone was recorded at least ten times. This specimen includes other DNA sequences encoding the same CDR3. This chain links TRBV5-1 with TRBJ2-7, with TRBD2 matching 8 bases. V lost 1 base, J lost 5 bases, and 11 bases stayed unmatched. The CDR3 is made up of 16 amino acids. Germline CDR1 is SGHRS and CDR2 is YFSETQ. Written as DNA, the CDR3 is TGCGCCAGCAGCTTGAATTTCGGGGGGGTAGACAACGAGCAGTACTTC. Protein: CASSLNFGGVDNEQYF.

This sequence joins TRBV11-2 and TRBJ2-7; 7 positions match TRBD1. The J segment lost 2 bases and the V segment lost 4 bases, leaving 11 bases of the junction unmatched. The CDR3 runs 16 residues. CDR1 and CDR2 (germline): SGHAT, FQNNGV. The CDR3 region is CASSSRLGDRPYEQYF. CDR3 coding DNA: TGTGCCAGCAGCTCGAGGCTTGGGGACAGACCCTACGAGCAGTACTTC.

The chain links TRBV9 to TRBJ2-2; D is unresolved. V was cut by 0 bases and J by 0 bases, with 6 bases left in between. Germline V lookup: CDR1 SGDLS, CDR2 YYNGEE. CDR3 length equals 15 residues. CDR3 region: CASSVALSNTGELFF. The CDR3 DNA reads TGTGCCAGCAGCGTAGCCCTGTCGAACACCGGGGAGCTGTTTTTT.

Of note for this clone: The same CDR3 is also encoded by other DNA sequences in this sample. The chain couples TRBV18 to TRBJ1-2; D gene uncertain. This CDR3 has 13 amino acids. Germline CDR1 and CDR2: KGHSH and LQKENI. Trimming pared 4 bases from V and 1 base from J, leaving 7 bases between. DNA of the CDR3: TGTGCCAGCTCACTTAGGGATAACTATGGCTACACCTTC. Its protein is CASSLRDNYGYTF.

The chain has TRBV28 and TRBJ2-7, with D tentatively TRBD1 (6 bases). In germline, CDR1 is MDHEN, CDR2 SYDVKM. This CDR3 spans 12 amino acids. V lost 10 bases and J 5 bases, leaving 15 bases between the germline ends. The CDR3 coding sequence is TGTGCCACAAAACAGGGCATCGACGAGCAGTACTTC. Its translation is CATKQGIDEQYF.

V is TRBV6-1 and J is TRBJ2-2, with 8 nucleotides matching TRBD1. The CDR3 contains 15 residues. V shed 6 bases and J 7 bases; nucleotides not matched to a gene: 10. Germline V gene lookup returns CDR1 MNHNS and CDR2 SASEGT. CDR3 nucleotide sequence: TGTGCCAGCAGGGGTCAGGGACAGGCAAACGGGGAGCTGTTTTTT. Amino acids: CASRGQGQANGELFF.

The CDR3 region has the DNA TGTGCCAGCAGCCTCGGCGCACTACTCTCCTACGAGCAGTACTTC. Protein sequence: CASSLGALLSYEQYF. This chain uses TRBV11-3 with TRBJ2-7; D unclear. The V end was cut by 5 bases, the J end by 0 bases, with 14 bases between. In germline, CDR1 is SGHNT, CDR2 YENEEA. This CDR3 has 15 residues.

This chain connects TRBV2 to TRBJ1-6, with TRBD1 matching 9 bases. The V and J ends lost 2 bases and 8 bases, in that order; junction bases with no gene match: 7. Germline CDR1 SNHLY, CDR2 FYNNEI. The CDR3 is made up of 16 amino acids. The CDR3 nucleotides read TGTGCCAGCAGTGAAAGGGGACAGGGCTTGGATTCACCCCTCCACTTT. Translated: CASSERGQGLDSPLHF.

V usage is TRBV5-1 and J usage is TRBJ2-7; TRBD1 aligns across 7 bases. CDR3 length equals 16 residues. Losses at the gene ends were 3 bases for V and 9 bases for J; bases not matched to a gene: 18. Germline V lookup: CDR1 SGHRS, CDR2 YFSETQ. CDR3 in amino acids: CASSYYGQATSIGQYF. The CDR3 coding sequence is TGCGCCAGCAGCTATTATGGACAGGCTACGTCTATCGGGCAGTACTTC.

The chain uses TRBV2 and TRBJ1-1; 7 positions agree with TRBD1. The junction had 7 bases not matched to a gene; V was cut back by 11 bases and J by 1 base. The CDR3 is made up of 13 amino acids. Germline CDR1 SNHLY, CDR2 FYNNEI. The CDR3 DNA reads TGTGCCGGCCGGACAGGAAGGAACACTGAAGCTTTCTTT. This encodes CAGRTGRNTEAFF.

The V gene is TRBV16, the J gene TRBJ2-1, with D tentatively TRBD2 (5 bases). The CDR3 is 15 amino acids. Germline CDR1 KGHSY, CDR2 FQNENV. V shed 0 bases and J shed 12 bases, with 18 bases lying between them. CDR3 protein: CASSQSERRPGRQFF. The CDR3 DNA sequence: TGTGCCAGCAGCCAATCGGAGCGGAGGCCCGGTCGGCAGTTCTTC.

This rearrangement joins TRBV6-5 to TRBJ2-3, with D possibly being TRBD2 (6 bases). The germline V gene has CDR1 MNHEY and CDR2 SVGAGI. The ends were cut back, 4 bases at V and 4 bases at J, with 12 bases in the middle. The CDR3 runs 14 residues. The CDR3 coding sequence is TGTGCCAGCAGTTTGAGGCGGGAAGCAGATACGCAGTATTTT. This translates into CASSLRREADTQYF.

V gene TRBV5-6 combines with J gene TRBJ1-2; D gene unclear. The CDR3 extends over 12 amino acids. V lost 0 bases and J 7 bases, leaving 7 bases between the germline ends. Germline CDR1 is SGHDT and CDR2 is YYEEEE. CDR3 nucleotide sequence: TGTGCCAGCAGCTTGGGGTGGGGTGGCTACACCTTC. Protein sequence: CASSLGWGGYTF. Full variable domain (outside the CDR3, taken from reference TRBV5-6 and TRBJ1-2): DAGVTQSPTHLIKTRGQQVTLRCSPKSGHDTVSWYQQALGQGPQFIFQYYEEEERQRGNFPDRFSGHQFPNYSSELNVNALLLGDSALYLCASSLGWGGYTFGSGTRLTVV.

J is TRBJ2-5 and V is TRBV28; maybe TRBD2 (5 bases). The V gene's germline CDR1 is MDHEN and CDR2 SYDVKM. The CDR3 spans 15 residues. Trimming cost V 2 bases and J 5 bases, with 15 bases left between them. CDR3 sequence reads: CASSLSLAGRETQYF. CDR3 in DNA: TGTGCCAGCAGTTTAAGTTTGGCGGGTCGGGAGACCCAGTACTTC. Using reference TRBV28 and TRBJ2-5 for the parts outside the CDR3, the full variable domain is DVKVTQSSRYLVKRTGEKVFLECVQDMDHENMFWYRQDPGLGLRLIYFSYDVKMKEKGDIPEGYSVSREKKERFSLILESASTNQTSMYLCASSLSLAGRETQYFGPGTRLLVL.